The TCR beta chain described here comes from a study of cytomegalovirus exposure and HLA in healthy donors. Across the whole study: Later, an analysis reported that the 120 or so validation repertoires had used the same platform as the roughly 650 first-cohort repertoires.

In germline, CDR1 is MNHNY, CDR2 SVGAGI (reference sequence). Trimming left V 4 bases short and J 2 bases short, with 12 bases between. This CDR3 region has 15 residues. TCRdb's copy holds only in-frame clones and misses some; the assay was immunoSEQ multiplex PCR. The data hold approximately 170,000 clones, with around four fifths observed a single time. Overall study findings and caveats: A few chains linked to CMV were shown in vitro to be specific for CMV antigens. Rare TCR sequences dominated, though some public TCRs recurred in many donors.

With regard to this clone: The antigen is unknown.

The chain links TRBV6-6 to TRBJ1-5, with TRBD1 as a possible D gene (5 bases). The material sequenced was PBMCs. This sequence was found in a man aged 30-40 years in good health and CMV-seropositive. This CDR3 is CASSSQATGNQPQHF. CDR3 nucleotide sequence: TGTGCCAGCAGTTCACAGGCTACGGGCAATCAGCCCCAGCATTTT.